This note documents a single T cell receptor (beta chain) sequence. A single record per CDR3 protein comes from TCRdb applying MiXCR to the RT-PCR reads. The table shows about a million distinct CDR3 sequences, with approximately 19% occurring only once. The data derive from a study of patients and donors after allogeneic stem cell transplantation. Germline assignment: CDR1 SQVTM and CDR2 ANQGSEA. The length of the CDR3 is 14 residues. Trimming removed 4 bases at V and 4 bases at J, with 16 bases between. Sequenced input: blood, either unsorted or a sorted T cell fraction (not recorded which). J is TRBJ2-5 and V is TRBV29-1; D unclear. The TCR was taken from a human donor who was either an allogeneic HSCT recipient or a stem cell or donor lymphocyte infusion donor (not recorded which). It is not recorded whose cells these are; they may come from a transplant donor. The DNA for the CDR3 is TGCAGCGTTGCGGGTCTCCGGAAGCGAGAGACCCAGTACTTC. It codes for CSVAGLRKRETQYF.